The clone carrying this TCR beta chain came up a few times. This specimen comes from a study of identical twins. The V gene lost 0 bases and the J gene lost 3 bases, with 13 bases spanning the gap. This CDR3 contains 16 residues. Using its own MiXCR run on the 5' RACE reads, TCRdb lists one record per CDR3 protein. The repertoire consists of 500,000 to 650,000 distinct CDR3 sequences, with roughly 7.2% occurring once and the leading ten covering approximately 1.5%. These data also featured in a second study, about yellow fever vaccine responses in identical twins.

Sequenced: PBMCs. This receptor was obtained from a woman younger than 35 in good health. The chain employs TRBV12-3 or TRBV12-4 and TRBJ2-3; no clear D gene. The CDR3 region has the DNA TGTGCCAGCAGTTTAGCAGGGTCCCGGGCTACAGATACGCAGTATTTT. Protein sequence: CASSLAGSRATDTQYF.